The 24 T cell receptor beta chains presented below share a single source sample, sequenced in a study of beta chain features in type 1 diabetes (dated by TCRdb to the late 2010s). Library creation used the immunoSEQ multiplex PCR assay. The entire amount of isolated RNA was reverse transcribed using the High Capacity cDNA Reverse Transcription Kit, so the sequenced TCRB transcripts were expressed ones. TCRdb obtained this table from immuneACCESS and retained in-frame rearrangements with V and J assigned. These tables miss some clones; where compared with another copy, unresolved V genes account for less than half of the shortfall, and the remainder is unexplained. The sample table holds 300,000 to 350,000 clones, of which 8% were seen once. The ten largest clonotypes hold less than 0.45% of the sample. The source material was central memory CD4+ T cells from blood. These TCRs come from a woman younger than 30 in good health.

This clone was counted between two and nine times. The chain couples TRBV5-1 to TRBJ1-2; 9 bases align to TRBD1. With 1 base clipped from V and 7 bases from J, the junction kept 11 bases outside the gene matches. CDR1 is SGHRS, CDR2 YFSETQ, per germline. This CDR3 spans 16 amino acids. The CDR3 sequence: CASSLRLGQGSFGYTF. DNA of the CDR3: TGCGCCAGCAGCTTGAGGTTGGGACAGGGATCCTTTGGCTACACCTTC. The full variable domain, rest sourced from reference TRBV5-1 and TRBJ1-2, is KAGVTQTPRYLIKTRGQQVTLSCSPISGHRSVSWYQQTPGQGLQFLFEYFSETQRNKGNFPGRFSGRQFSNSRSEMNVSTLELGDSALYLCASSLRLGQGSFGYTFGSGTRLTVV.

The CDR3 DNA reads TGTGCCAGCAGTTACTCGAGGGCAGGAGCTGGGGAGCTGTTTTTT. Amino acids: CASSYSRAGAGELFF. The chain is built from TRBV6-5 and TRBJ2-2; maybe TRBD2 (5 bases). The germline gives CDR1 MNHEY, CDR2 SVGAGI. The CDR3 totals 15 residues. V was pared by 0 bases and J by 8 bases, with 13 bases between.

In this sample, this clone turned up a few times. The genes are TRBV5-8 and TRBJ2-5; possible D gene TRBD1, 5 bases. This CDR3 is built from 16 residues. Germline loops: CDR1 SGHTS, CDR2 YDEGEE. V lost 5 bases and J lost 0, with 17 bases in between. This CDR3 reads CASRAGRQPNQETQYF. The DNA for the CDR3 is TGTGCCAGCAGGGCAGGTAGACAGCCCAACCAAGAGACCCAGTACTTC. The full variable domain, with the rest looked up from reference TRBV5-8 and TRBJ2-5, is EAGVTQSPTHLIKTRGQQATLRCSPISGHTSVYWYQQALGLGLQFLLWYDEGEERNRGNFPPRFSGRQFPNYSSELNVNALELEDSALYLCASRAGRQPNQETQYFGPGTRLLVL.

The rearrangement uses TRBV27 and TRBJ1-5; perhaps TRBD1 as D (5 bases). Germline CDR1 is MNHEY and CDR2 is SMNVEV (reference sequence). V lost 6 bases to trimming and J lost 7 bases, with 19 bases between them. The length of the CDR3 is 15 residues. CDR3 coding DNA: TGTGCCAGCAGAAAGCAGGGTGGGGATGGACAGCCCCAGCATTTT. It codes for CASRKQGGDGQPQHF.

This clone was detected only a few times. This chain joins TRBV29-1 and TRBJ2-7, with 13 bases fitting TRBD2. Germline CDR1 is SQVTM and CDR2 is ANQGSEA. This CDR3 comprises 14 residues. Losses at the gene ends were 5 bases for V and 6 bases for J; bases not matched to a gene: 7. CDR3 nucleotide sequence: TGCAGCGTTTCAACTAGCGGGAGGGCCACCGAGCAGTACTTC. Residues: CSVSTSGRATEQYF.

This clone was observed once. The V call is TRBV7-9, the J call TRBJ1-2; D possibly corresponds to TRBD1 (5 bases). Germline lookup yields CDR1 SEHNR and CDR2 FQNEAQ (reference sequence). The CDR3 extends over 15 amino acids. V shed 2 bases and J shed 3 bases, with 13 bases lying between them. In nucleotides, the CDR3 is TGTGCCAGCAGCTTACCAGGGCAGGGACACTATGGCTACACCTTC. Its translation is CASSLPGQGHYGYTF.

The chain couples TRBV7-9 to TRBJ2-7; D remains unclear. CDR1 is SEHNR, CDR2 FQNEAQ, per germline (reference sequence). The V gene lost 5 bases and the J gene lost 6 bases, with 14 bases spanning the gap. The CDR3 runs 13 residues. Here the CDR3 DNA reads TGTGCCAGCAGCCCCGACGGAGTTTCCGAGCAGTACTTC. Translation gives CASSPDGVSEQYF.

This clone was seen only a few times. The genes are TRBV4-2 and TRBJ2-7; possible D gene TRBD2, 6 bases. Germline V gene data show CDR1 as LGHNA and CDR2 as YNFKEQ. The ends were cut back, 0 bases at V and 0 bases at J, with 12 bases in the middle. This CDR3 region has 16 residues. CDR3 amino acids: CASSQEGGTSSYEQYF. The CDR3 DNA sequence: TGTGCCAGCAGCCAAGAGGGCGGGACGAGCTCCTACGAGCAGTACTTC.

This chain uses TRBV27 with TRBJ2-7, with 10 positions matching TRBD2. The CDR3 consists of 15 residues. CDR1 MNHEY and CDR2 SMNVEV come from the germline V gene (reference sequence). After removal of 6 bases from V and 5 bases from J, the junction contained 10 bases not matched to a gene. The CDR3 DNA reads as TGTGCCAGCAGGACTGCCGGGACTAGCGTGCACGAGCAGTACTTC. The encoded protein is CASRTAGTSVHEQYF.

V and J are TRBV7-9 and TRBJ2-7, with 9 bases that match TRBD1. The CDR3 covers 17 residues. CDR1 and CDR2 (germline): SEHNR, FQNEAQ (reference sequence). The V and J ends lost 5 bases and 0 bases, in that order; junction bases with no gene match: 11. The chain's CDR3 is CASSPIQGADGSYEQYF. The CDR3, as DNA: TGTGCCAGCAGCCCGATACAGGGGGCAGACGGCTCCTACGAGCAGTACTTC.

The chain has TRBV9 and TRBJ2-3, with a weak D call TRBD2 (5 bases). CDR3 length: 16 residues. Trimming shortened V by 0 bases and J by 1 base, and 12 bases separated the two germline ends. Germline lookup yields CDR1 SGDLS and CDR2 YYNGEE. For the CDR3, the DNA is TGTGCCAGCAGCGTAGCTACCGGGATAGGCACAGATACGCAGTATTTT. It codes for CASSVATGIGTDTQYF.

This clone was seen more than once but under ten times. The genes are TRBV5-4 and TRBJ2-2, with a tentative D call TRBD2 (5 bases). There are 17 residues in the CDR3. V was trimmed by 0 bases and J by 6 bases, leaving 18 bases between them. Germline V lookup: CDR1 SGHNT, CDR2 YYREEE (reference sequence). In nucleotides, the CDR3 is TGTGCCAGCAGCTTGGTAACGGGCCGGAGGTTACCCGGGGAGCTGTTTTTT. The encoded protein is CASSLVTGRRLPGELFF.

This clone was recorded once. CDR3 protein: CASSLEGVNTGELFF. CDR3 sequence (DNA): TGTGCCAGCAGTTTGGAGGGCGTTAACACCGGGGAGCTGTTTTTT. This chain uses TRBV28 with TRBJ2-2, with D perhaps matching TRBD2 (6 bases). V lost 3 bases and J lost 2, with 10 bases in between. The CDR3 spans 15 residues. CDR1 is MDHEN and CDR2 is SYDVKM in the germline V gene. The variable domain in full, completed from reference TRBV28 and TRBJ2-2, reads DVKVTQSSRYLVKRTGEKVFLECVQDMDHENMFWYRQDPGLGLRLIYFSYDVKMKEKGDIPEGYSVSREKKERFSLILESASTNQTSMYLCASSLEGVNTGELFFGEGSRLTVL.

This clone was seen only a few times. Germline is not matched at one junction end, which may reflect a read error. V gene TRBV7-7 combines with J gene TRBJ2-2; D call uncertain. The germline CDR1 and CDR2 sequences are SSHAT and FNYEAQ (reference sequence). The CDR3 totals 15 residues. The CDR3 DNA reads TGTGCTAGCAGCTTAGTATTACCCCCGGGCGGGGAGCTGTTTTTT. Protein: CASSLVLPPGGELFF.

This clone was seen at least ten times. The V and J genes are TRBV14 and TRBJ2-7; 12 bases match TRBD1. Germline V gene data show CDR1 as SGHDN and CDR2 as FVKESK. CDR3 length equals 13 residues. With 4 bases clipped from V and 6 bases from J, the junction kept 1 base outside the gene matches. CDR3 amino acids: CASSRDRGLEQYF. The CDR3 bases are TGTGCCAGCAGCCGGGACAGGGGGCTCGAGCAGTACTTC.

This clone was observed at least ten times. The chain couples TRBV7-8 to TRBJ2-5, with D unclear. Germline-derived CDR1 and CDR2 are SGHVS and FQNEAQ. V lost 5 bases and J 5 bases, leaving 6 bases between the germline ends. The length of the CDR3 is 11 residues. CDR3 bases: TGTGCCAGCAGCCAAGGGGAGACCCAGTACTTC. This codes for CASSQGETQYF.

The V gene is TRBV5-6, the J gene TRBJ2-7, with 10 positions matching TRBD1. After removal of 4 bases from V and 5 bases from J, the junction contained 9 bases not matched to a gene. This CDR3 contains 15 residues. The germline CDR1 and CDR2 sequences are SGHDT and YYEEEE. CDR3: CASSKTGTGVNEQYF. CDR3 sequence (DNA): TGTGCCAGCAGCAAGACCGGGACAGGGGTTAACGAGCAGTACTTC. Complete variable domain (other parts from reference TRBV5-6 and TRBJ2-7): DAGVTQSPTHLIKTRGQQVTLRCSPKSGHDTVSWYQQALGQGPQFIFQYYEEEERQRGNFPDRFSGHQFPNYSSELNVNALLLGDSALYLCASSKTGTGVNEQYFGPGTRLTVT.

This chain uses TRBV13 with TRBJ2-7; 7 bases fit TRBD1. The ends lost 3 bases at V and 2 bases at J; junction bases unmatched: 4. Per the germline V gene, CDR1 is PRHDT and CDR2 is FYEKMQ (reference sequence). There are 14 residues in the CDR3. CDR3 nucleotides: TGTGCCAGCAGCTTTGGGACAGAAACCTACGAGCAGTACTTC. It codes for CASSFGTETYEQYF.

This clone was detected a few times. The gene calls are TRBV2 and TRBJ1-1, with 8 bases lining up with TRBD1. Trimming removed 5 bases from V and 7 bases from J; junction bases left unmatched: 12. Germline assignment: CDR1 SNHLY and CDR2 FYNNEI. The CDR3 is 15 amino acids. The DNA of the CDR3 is TGTGCCAGCAGTAGAAACAGGGGGTTTTTCGGTGAAGCTTTCTTT. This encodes CASSRNRGFFGEAFF.

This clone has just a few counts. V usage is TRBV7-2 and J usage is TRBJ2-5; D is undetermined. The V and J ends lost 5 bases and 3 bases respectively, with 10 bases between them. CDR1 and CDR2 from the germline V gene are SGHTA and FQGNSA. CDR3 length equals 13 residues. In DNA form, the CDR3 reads TGTGCCAGCAGCCGCCAAGGCGAAGAGACCCAGTACTTC. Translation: CASSRQGEETQYF.

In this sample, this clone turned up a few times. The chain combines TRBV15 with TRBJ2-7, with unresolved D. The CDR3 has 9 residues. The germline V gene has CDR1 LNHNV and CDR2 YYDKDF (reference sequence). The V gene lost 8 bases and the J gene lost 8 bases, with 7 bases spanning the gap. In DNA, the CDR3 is TGTGCCACCGTGGTTCAGCAGTACTTC. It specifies CATVVQQYF.

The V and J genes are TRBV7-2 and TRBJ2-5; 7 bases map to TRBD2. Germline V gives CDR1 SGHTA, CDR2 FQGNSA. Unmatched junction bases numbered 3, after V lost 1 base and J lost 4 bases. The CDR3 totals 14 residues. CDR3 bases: TGTGCCAGCAGCTTAGTTTTAGCGGGAGAGACCCAGTACTTC. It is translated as CASSLVLAGETQYF.

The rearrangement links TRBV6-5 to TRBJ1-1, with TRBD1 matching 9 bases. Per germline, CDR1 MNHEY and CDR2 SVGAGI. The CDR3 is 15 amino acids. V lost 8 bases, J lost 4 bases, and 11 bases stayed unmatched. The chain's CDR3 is CASLPGTGKVTEAFF. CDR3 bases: TGTGCCAGCTTACCCGGGACAGGGAAAGTCACTGAAGCTTTCTTT.

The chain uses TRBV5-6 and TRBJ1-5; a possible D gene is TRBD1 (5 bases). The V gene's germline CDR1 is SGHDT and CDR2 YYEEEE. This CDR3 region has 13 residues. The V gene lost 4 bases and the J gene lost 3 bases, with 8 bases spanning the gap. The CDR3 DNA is TGTGCCAGCAGCACGGGACTCAATCAGCCCCAGCATTTT. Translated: CASSTGLNQPQHF. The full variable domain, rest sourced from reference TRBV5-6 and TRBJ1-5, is DAGVTQSPTHLIKTRGQQVTLRCSPKSGHDTVSWYQQALGQGPQFIFQYYEEEERQRGNFPDRFSGHQFPNYSSELNVNALLLGDSALYLCASSTGLNQPQHFGDGTRLSIL.